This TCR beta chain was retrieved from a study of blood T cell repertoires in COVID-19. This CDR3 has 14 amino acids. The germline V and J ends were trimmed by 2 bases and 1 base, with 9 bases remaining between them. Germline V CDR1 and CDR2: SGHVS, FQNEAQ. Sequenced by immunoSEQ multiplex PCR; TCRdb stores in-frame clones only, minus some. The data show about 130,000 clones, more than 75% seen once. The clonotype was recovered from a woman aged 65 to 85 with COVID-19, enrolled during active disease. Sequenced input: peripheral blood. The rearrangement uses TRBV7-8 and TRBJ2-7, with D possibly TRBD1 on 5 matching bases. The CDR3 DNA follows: TGTGCCAGCAGCTTACAGGGTTCGTCCTACGAGCAGTACTTC. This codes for CASSLQGSSYEQYF.